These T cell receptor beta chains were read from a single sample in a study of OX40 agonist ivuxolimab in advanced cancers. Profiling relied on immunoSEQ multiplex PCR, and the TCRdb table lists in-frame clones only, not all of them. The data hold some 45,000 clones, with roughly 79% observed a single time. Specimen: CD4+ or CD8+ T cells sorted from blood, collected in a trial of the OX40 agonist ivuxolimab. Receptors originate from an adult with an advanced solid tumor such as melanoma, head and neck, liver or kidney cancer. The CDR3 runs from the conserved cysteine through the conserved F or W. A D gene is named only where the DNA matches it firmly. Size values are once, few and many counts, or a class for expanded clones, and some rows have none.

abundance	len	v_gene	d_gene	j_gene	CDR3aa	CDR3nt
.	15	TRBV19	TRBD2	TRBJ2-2	CAIHPGLGLTGELFF	TGTGCCATCCACCCGGGACTAGGTCTCACCGGGGAGCTGTTTTTT
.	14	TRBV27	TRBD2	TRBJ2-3	CASRSGSQGDTQYF	TGTGCCAGCAGAAGCGGGAGCCAGGGAGATACGCAGTATTTT
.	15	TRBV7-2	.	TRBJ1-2	CASTPGGGLNYGYTF	TGTGCCAGCACACCCGGGGGGGGCCTTAACTATGGCTACACCTTC
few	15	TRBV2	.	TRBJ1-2	CASSVGAGNNYGYTF	TGTGCCAGCAGTGTTGGGGCAGGGAACAACTATGGCTACACCTTC
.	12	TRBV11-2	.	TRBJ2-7	CASSSFTYEQYF	TGTGCCAGCAGCTCCTTCACCTACGAGCAGTACTTC
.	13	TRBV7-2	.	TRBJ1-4	CASSLEPNEKLFF	TGTGCCAGCAGCTTAGAGCCAAATGAAAAACTGTTTTTT
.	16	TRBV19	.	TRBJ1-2	CASSINRGERPRGYTF	TGTGCCAGTAGTATCAACCGGGGGGAGAGGCCTCGGGGCTACACCTTC
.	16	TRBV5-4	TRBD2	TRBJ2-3	CASSQLLAGVGDTQYF	TGTGCCAGCAGCCAACTACTAGCGGGAGTTGGAGATACGCAGTATTTT
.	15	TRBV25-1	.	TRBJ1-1	CASSNVRNMNTEAFF	TGTGCCAGCAGTAATGTACGGAACATGAACACTGAAGCTTTCTTT
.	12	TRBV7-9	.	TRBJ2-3	CASSLDTDTQYF	TGTGCCAGCAGCTTAGACACAGATACGCAGTATTTT
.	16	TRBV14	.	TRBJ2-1	CASSQAGVLPFNEQFF	TGTGCCAGCAGCCAAGCGGGAGTCCTTCCTTTCAATGAGCAGTTCTTC
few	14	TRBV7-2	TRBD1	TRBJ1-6	CASSAGTGGSPLHF	TGTGCCAGCAGCGCAGGGACAGGGGGTTCACCCCTCCACTTT
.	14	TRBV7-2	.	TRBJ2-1	CASSLAPARNEQFF	TGTGCCAGCAGCTTAGCACCGGCTAGAAACGAGCAGTTCTTC
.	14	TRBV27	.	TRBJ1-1	CASSSHERNTEAFF	TGTGCCAGCAGTTCGCATGAGAGGAACACTGAAGCTTTCTTT
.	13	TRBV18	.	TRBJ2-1	CASSLSRDNEQFF	TGTGCCAGCTCACTCTCGAGGGACAATGAGCAGTTCTTC
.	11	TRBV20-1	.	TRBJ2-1	CSATTSYEQFF	TGCAGTGCGACCACTAGCTATGAGCAGTTCTTC
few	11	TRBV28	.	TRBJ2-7	CASSRGYEQYF	TGTGCCAGCAGTCGGGGCTACGAGCAGTACTTC
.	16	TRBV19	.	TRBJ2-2	CASSMFVEANTGELFF	TGTGCCAGTAGTATGTTTGTGGAGGCGAACACCGGGGAGCTGTTTTTT
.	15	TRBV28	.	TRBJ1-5	CASGLKQVLNQPQHF	TGTGCCAGCGGACTCAAACAGGTTCTCAATCAGCCCCAGCATTTT
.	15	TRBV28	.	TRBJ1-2	CASRADITEDYGYTF	TGTGCCAGCAGGGCGGACATTACGGAGGACTATGGCTACACCTTC